This T cell receptor beta chain was observed in a study of control samples from healthy donors and cancer patients. Measured with immunoSEQ multiplex PCR; TCRdb has only the in-frame clones, and not every one. The profile shows some 130,000 clones, roughly 90% of them singletons. Germline values: CDR1 SGHRS, CDR2 YFSETQ. V lost 5 bases, J lost 0 bases, and 10 bases stayed unmatched. The CDR3 consists of 16 residues. Sequenced input: blood. The source of this sequence is a young man in good health. The chain combines TRBV5-1 with TRBJ1-1, with 7 bases matching TRBD1. CDR3 bases: TGCGCCAGCAGTTTTGGCTACAGGGGAGTGAACACTGAAGCTTTCTTT. Residues: CASSFGYRGVNTEAFF.